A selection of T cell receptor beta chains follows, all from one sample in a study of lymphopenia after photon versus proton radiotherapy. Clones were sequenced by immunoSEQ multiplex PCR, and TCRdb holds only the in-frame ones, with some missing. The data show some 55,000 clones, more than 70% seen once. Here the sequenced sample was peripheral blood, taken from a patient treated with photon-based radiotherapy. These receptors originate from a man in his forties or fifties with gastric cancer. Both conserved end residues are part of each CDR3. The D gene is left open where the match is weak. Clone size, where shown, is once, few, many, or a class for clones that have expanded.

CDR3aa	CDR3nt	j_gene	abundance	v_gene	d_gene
CASSQVNLAGGQSATDTQYF	TGTGCCAGCAGCCAAGTGAATCTAGCGGGAGGGCAATCCGCCACAGATACGCAGTATTTT	TRBJ2-3	-	TRBV4-2	TRBD2
CASSLGENYGYTF	TGTGCCAGCAGCTTAGGAGAGAACTATGGCTACACCTTC	TRBJ1-2	-	TRBV7-9	-
CASAAGEVFAETQYF	TGTGCCAGCGCTGCGGGAGAGGTTTTTGCGGAGACCCAGTACTTC	TRBJ2-5	once	TRBV7-7	TRBD2
CASSYRGLAGELFF	TGTGCCAGCAGTTACAGGGGGCTCGCCGGGGAGCTGTTTTTT	TRBJ2-2	-	TRBV25-1	TRBD1
CSVETVSSGNTIYF	TGCAGCGTTGAAACAGTCAGCTCTGGAAACACCATATATTTT	TRBJ1-3	few	TRBV29-1	-
CASSRTGDGEAFF	TGTGCCAGCAGCCGGACAGGGGACGGTGAAGCTTTCTTT	TRBJ1-1	few	TRBV7-9	TRBD1
CASSTGLAGTQLSYNEQFF	TGTGCCAGCAGCACGGGACTAGCGGGAACCCAACTCTCCTACAATGAGCAGTTCTTC	TRBJ2-1	once	TRBV9	TRBD2
CASSALHNNEQFF	TGTGCCAGCAGTGCTCTTCACAACAATGAGCAGTTCTTC	TRBJ2-1	-	TRBV25-1	-
CASSLSSINTEAFF	TGTGCCAGCAGCTTAAGTTCCATTAACACTGAAGCTTTCTTT	TRBJ1-1	-	TRBV7-3	-
CSLGTSVADTQYF	TGCAGCCTCGGGACTAGTGTTGCAGATACGCAGTATTTT	TRBJ2-3	-	TRBV29-1	TRBD2
CASSPVRSASPQETQYF	TGTGCCAGCAGCCCGGTAAGGAGTGCGAGCCCCCAAGAGACCCAGTACTTC	TRBJ2-5	-	TRBV7-2	-
CASSYQGGVHQETQYF	TGTGCCAGCAGTTACCAGGGGGGAGTCCACCAAGAGACCCAGTACTTC	TRBJ2-5	-	TRBV6-5	-
CASSPQETQYF	TGTGCCAGCTCACCCCAAGAGACCCAGTACTTC	TRBJ2-5	-	TRBV18	-
CASSFDLNTGELFF	TGTGCCAGCAGCTTTGACCTTAACACCGGGGAGCTGTTTTTT	TRBJ2-2	-	TRBV5-5	-
CASTKRDFSYEQYF	TGTGCCAGCACCAAGAGGGACTTCTCCTACGAGCAGTACTTC	TRBJ2-7	-	TRBV21-1	-
CASKLGGADYGYTF	TGTGCCAGCAAACTAGGGGGCGCCGACTATGGCTACACCTTC	TRBJ1-2	-	TRBV6-1	TRBD1
CASSPGTSTDTQYF	TGTGCCAGCAGCCCCGGGACAAGCACAGATACGCAGTATTTT	TRBJ2-3	-	TRBV7-9	-
CASGFTGAEAFF	TGTGCTAGTGGGTTTACAGGAGCGGAAGCTTTCTTT	TRBJ1-1	-	TRBV12-5	-
CASSFFPGVNQPQHF	TGTGCCAGCAGCTTCTTCCCAGGGGTTAATCAGCCCCAGCATTTT	TRBJ1-5	-	TRBV7-2	-
CASSIARNRDRSTDTQYF	TGTGCCAGTAGTATAGCCCGTAACCGGGACAGGAGCACAGATACGCAGTATTTT	TRBJ2-3	-	TRBV19	TRBD1
CASSSGYRTDTQYF	TGTGCCAGTAGTTCGGGATATCGCACAGATACGCAGTATTTT	TRBJ2-3	-	TRBV19	-
CASSQGQLVGYEQYF	TGTGCCAGCAGCCAAGGACAACTAGTTGGGTACGAGCAGTACTTC	TRBJ2-7	-	TRBV4-2	-
CASSLFGLPKAKNIQYF	TGTGCCAGCAGCTTATTCGGTTTGCCAAAAGCCAAAAACATTCAGTACTTC	TRBJ2-4	once	TRBV7-9	-
CASSSTESSYEQYF	TGTGCCAGCAGTTCCACGGAGTCCTCCTACGAGCAGTACTTC	TRBJ2-7	-	TRBV27	-
CASSGDRFSNYGYTF	TGTGCCAGCAGTGGCGACAGGTTTTCTAACTATGGCTACACCTTC	TRBJ1-2	-	TRBV25-1	-
CASSLAREGYTF	TGTGCCAGCAGCTTAGCCCGGGAGGGCTACACCTTC	TRBJ1-2	-	TRBV7-2	-
CASSLFRMTYGYTF	TGTGCCAGCAGTTTATTCAGGATGACCTATGGCTACACCTTC	TRBJ1-2	-	TRBV28	-
CASSLAGGSSYEQYF	TGTGCCAGCAGCTTAGCGGGGGGGAGCTCCTACGAGCAGTACTTC	TRBJ2-7	-	TRBV6-5	TRBD2
CASSMSSGAGGEQFF	TGTGCCAGCAGTATGTCTAGCGGAGCGGGCGGTGAGCAGTTCTTC	TRBJ2-1	few	TRBV27	TRBD2
CASSPGQGGNYGYTF	TGCGCCAGCAGCCCGGGACAGGGCGGGAACTATGGCTACACCTTC	TRBJ1-2	-	TRBV4-1	TRBD1
CASSLGGAGEKLFF	TGTGCCAGCAGCTTGGGGGGGGCAGGCGAAAAACTGTTTTTT	TRBJ1-4	-	TRBV5-4	-
CAISDARPDEKLFF	TGTGCCATCAGTGATGCCAGACCAGATGAAAAACTGTTTTTT	TRBJ1-4	-	TRBV10-3	-
CASRTLAGGAKGQFF	TGTGCCAGCAGAACACTAGCGGGAGGAGCCAAAGGGCAGTTCTTC	TRBJ2-1	-	TRBV11-2	TRBD2
CASSQEGGQPQHF	TGCGCCAGCAGCCAAGAAGGAGGACAGCCCCAGCATTTT	TRBJ1-5	few	TRBV4-3	-
CASSAAGARSEQYF	TGTGCCAGCAGCGCAGCGGGAGCTCGTAGCGAGCAGTACTTC	TRBJ2-7	-	TRBV11-2	TRBD2
CASSFSRVQETQYF	TGTGCCAGCAGTTTCTCTAGGGTCCAAGAGACCCAGTACTTC	TRBJ2-5	-	TRBV27	-
CASSAGTGTALGGYTF	TGTGCCAGCAGCGCAGGAACCGGGACAGCCCTCGGGGGCTACACCTTC	TRBJ1-2	few	TRBV7-9	TRBD1
CASSQLAGGYNEQFF	TGTGCCAGCAGTCAACTAGCGGGAGGGTACAATGAGCAGTTCTTC	TRBJ2-1	-	TRBV2	TRBD2
CASSIGSGADEQFF	TGTGCCAGTAGTATCGGGAGCGGAGCCGATGAGCAGTTCTTC	TRBJ2-1	-	TRBV19	-
CATSPGTLAYEQYF	TGTGCCACCAGCCCCGGGACATTAGCCTACGAGCAGTACTTC	TRBJ2-7	-	TRBV15	-
CASSHQGRGGPNTEAFF	TGCGCCAGCAGTCATCAAGGCAGGGGGGGCCCGAACACTGAAGCTTTCTTT	TRBJ1-1	-	TRBV23-1	TRBD1
CASSPRTGVGTEAFF	TGTGCCAGCAGCCCTCGGACAGGGGTCGGCACTGAAGCTTTCTTT	TRBJ1-1	-	TRBV5-5	TRBD1
CAWSRGSYNEQFF	TGTGCCTGGAGTAGGGGGAGCTACAATGAGCAGTTCTTC	TRBJ2-1	-	TRBV30	-